The 28 T cell receptor beta chains below were found in one sample sequenced in a study of blood T cell repertoires in COVID-19. Sequenced by immunoSEQ multiplex PCR; TCRdb stores in-frame clones only, minus some. The sample has around 67,000 clones, 70% to 80% seen once. Sequenced input: peripheral blood. All receptors derive from a woman between 65 and 79 years old with acute or convalescent COVID-19.

V is TRBV6-6 and J is TRBJ1-5; D ambiguous. Trimming stripped 8 bases from V and 4 bases from J, with 12 bases between. The CDR3 contains 13 residues. Germline values: CDR1 MNHNY, CDR2 SVGAGI (reference sequence). The CDR3: CASGNVRNQPQHF. In DNA form, the CDR3 reads TGTGCCAGCGGTAACGTGAGGAATCAGCCCCAGCATTTT.

The gene calls are TRBV5-1 and TRBJ1-2, with D tentatively TRBD1 (6 bases). The V gene's germline CDR1 is SGHRS and CDR2 YFSETQ. V was trimmed by 2 bases and J by 8 bases, leaving 16 bases between them. CDR3 length: 14 residues. As DNA, the CDR3 is TGCGCCAGCAGCTTAGGACAGAGCCAACCGGGCTACACCTTC. It specifies CASSLGQSQPGYTF.

The rearrangement links TRBV10-3 to TRBJ1-3; D unresolved. Germline CDR1 reads ENHRY; CDR2 reads SYGVKD. The CDR3 is made up of 12 amino acids. Trimming left V 3 bases short and J 3 bases short, with 3 bases between. The CDR3 loop is CAISDRGNTIYF. The CDR3 nucleotides are TGTGCCATCAGTGACCGTGGAAACACCATATATTTT.

The chain has TRBV5-1 and TRBJ1-2; D uncertain. V was trimmed by 3 bases and J by 8 bases, leaving 20 bases between them. Looked up from germline, CDR1 is SGHRS and CDR2 is YFSETQ. The CDR3 runs to 15 residues. The CDR3 DNA sequence: TGCGCCAGCAGCTCAAAAACCCTCGGGGTAGGAGGCTACACCTTC. It specifies CASSSKTLGVGGYTF.

The V gene is TRBV15, the J gene TRBJ2-5; 12 bases fit TRBD1. With V trimmed by 5 bases and J by 1 base, 5 bases remained unmatched. This CDR3 comprises 16 residues. Germline V gene data show CDR1 as LNHNV and CDR2 as YYDKDF (reference sequence). CDR3 sequence: CATSSGTGGLQETQYF. For the CDR3, the DNA is TGTGCCACCAGCTCCGGGACAGGGGGCCTCCAAGAGACCCAGTACTTC.

About this clone: The junction and the germline gene differ at one end; a read error may be behind it. This sequence joins TRBV6-1 and TRBJ1-4, with a weak D call TRBD1 (5 bases). The CDR3 runs 12 residues. In germline, CDR1 is MNHNS, CDR2 SASEGT. The CDR3 coding sequence is TGTGCCAGCAGCGAAGGTTTGGTGGGGCGGAAGTTT. It yields the protein CASSEGLVGRKF.

This clone was counted once. The chain has TRBV11-1 and TRBJ1-2, with TRBD1 matching 7 bases. V shed 4 bases, J shed 6 bases, and the junction held 5 bases outside the gene matches. The CDR3 is 13 amino acids. CDR1 and CDR2 from the germline V gene are SGHAT and FQDESV (reference sequence). The CDR3 is CASSYRGGDGYTF. CDR3 DNA sequence: TGTGCCAGCAGCTATCGAGGGGGCGATGGCTACACCTTC.

The rearrangement joins TRBV13 to TRBJ2-5, with D possibly TRBD1 on 6 matching bases. Per the germline V gene, CDR1 is PRHDT and CDR2 is FYEKMQ (reference sequence). The CDR3 sequence is 14 residues long. Trimming left V 6 bases short and J 4 bases short, with 15 bases between. CDR3: CASSPTGSRETQYF. The CDR3 region has the DNA TGTGCCAGCAGTCCTACAGGGTCTCGAGAGACCCAGTACTTC.

The CDR3 sequence is CASSYSPQGHYGYTF. CDR3 sequence (DNA): TGTGCCAGCAGTTACTCCCCTCAGGGTCACTATGGCTACACCTTC. The V gene is TRBV27, the J gene TRBJ1-2; D might be TRBD1 (5 bases). Trimming cost V 4 bases and J 3 bases, with 15 bases left between them. Germline CDR1 MNHEY, CDR2 SMNVEV (reference sequence). The CDR3 sequence is 15 residues long.

The rearrangement joins TRBV13 to TRBJ2-5; TRBD1 agrees at 8 bases. Germline CDR1 is PRHDT and CDR2 is FYEKMQ (reference sequence). J gave up 3 bases and V 5 bases, and 8 bases lay outside the gene matches. This CDR3 has 15 amino acids. CDR3 coding DNA: TGTGCCAGCAGCGCGACAGGGGCTTTGAAAGAGACCCAGTACTTC. This sequence encodes CASSATGALKETQYF.

This chain joins TRBV7-2 and TRBJ1-3; 8 nucleotides match TRBD1. The CDR3 runs 18 residues. Trimming at V came to 5 bases and at J to 2 bases, leaving 14 bases not matched to a gene. CDR1 is SGHTA, CDR2 FQGNSA, per germline. CDR3 protein: CASSIRSGTGSTGNTIYF. The CDR3 DNA is TGTGCCAGCAGCATCAGATCCGGGACAGGCTCAACTGGAAACACCATATATTTT.

The chain recombines TRBV5-1 with TRBJ1-1; possible D gene TRBD1, 6 bases. This CDR3 has 14 amino acids. Germline loops: CDR1 SGHRS, CDR2 YFSETQ. The V end lost 0 bases, the J end lost 4 bases, and 10 bases lay between the germline ends. CDR3 in amino acids: CASSLVARGTEAFF. The CDR3 nucleotides are TGCGCCAGCAGCTTGGTCGCCAGGGGCACTGAAGCTTTCTTT.

This rearrangement joins TRBV6-1 to TRBJ2-1; the D gene is possibly TRBD1 (5 bases). V lost 0 bases and J lost 6, with 6 bases in between. Per germline, CDR1 MNHNS and CDR2 SASEGT. The CDR3 runs to 13 residues. CDR3 amino acids: CASSEAQGNEQFF. The CDR3 coding sequence is TGTGCCAGCAGTGAAGCTCAGGGCAATGAGCAGTTCTTC.

V and J are TRBV6-2 or TRBV6-3 and TRBJ1-5; weak D call: TRBD1 (5 bases). The V end was cut by 4 bases, the J end by 2 bases, with 12 bases between. The CDR3 extends over 15 amino acids. Germline assignment: CDR1 MNHEY and CDR2 SVGEGT. Here the CDR3 DNA reads TGTGCCAGCAGTTGGGGGGGACGGGGCAATCAGCCCCAGCATTTT. Translation: CASSWGGRGNQPQHF.

This clone was detected many times. The chain has TRBV27 and TRBJ2-2; D perhaps matches TRBD1 (6 bases). Germline CDR1 MNHEY, CDR2 SMNVEV (reference sequence). The CDR3 covers 15 residues. Trimming took off 6 bases at V and 7 bases at J, with 18 bases between the two ends. For the CDR3, the DNA is TGTGCCAGCAGATCTACTTACGGGACAATCGGGGAGCTGTTTTTT. This codes for CASRSTYGTIGELFF.

This clone is labeled as medium-sized. The chain has TRBV7-8 and TRBJ2-5; 9 nucleotides line up with TRBD1. The length of the CDR3 is 12 residues. The germline CDR1 and CDR2 sequences are SGHVS and FQNEAQ. The J segment lost 5 bases and the V segment lost 10 bases, leaving 5 bases of the junction unmatched. CDR3 DNA sequence: TGTGCCATACAGGGGGCAGGGGAGACCCAGTACTTC. This encodes CAIQGAGETQYF.

On this clone itself: Other DNA sequences in the same sample also yield this CDR3. The V call is TRBV5-1, the J call TRBJ1-4; D is possibly TRBD1 (5 bases). The CDR3 is 14 amino acids. V lost 0 bases and J 8 bases, leaving 11 bases between the germline ends. The germline V gene has CDR1 SGHRS and CDR2 YFSETQ. The CDR3 region is CASSLVGGREKLFF. The CDR3 DNA reads as TGCGCCAGCAGCTTGGTCGGGGGTCGGGAAAAACTGTTTTTT.

This clone was seen more than once but under ten times. V usage is TRBV19 and J usage is TRBJ2-5, with D possibly TRBD1 on 7 matching bases. Germline CDR1 LNHDA, CDR2 SQIVND (reference sequence). The CDR3 is 15 amino acids. Trimming took off 5 bases at V and 7 bases at J, with 20 bases between the two ends. CDR3 sequence reads: CASSPGGRSDVTQYF. In DNA form, the CDR3 reads TGTGCCAGTAGTCCAGGGGGGCGGAGTGACGTGACCCAGTACTTC.

The gene calls are TRBV7-2 and TRBJ2-3; a possible D gene is TRBD2 (6 bases). Between the trimmed V and J ends, which lost 2 bases and 0 bases, there was a span of 9 bases. Germline V gene sequence: CDR1 SGHTA, CDR2 FQGNSA. The CDR3 is 15 amino acids. The CDR3 sequence: CASSLRGTSTDTQYF. As DNA, the CDR3 is TGTGCCAGCAGCTTACGAGGGACTAGCACAGATACGCAGTATTTT.

The chain uses TRBV9 and TRBJ1-1; D remains unclear. The V gene's germline CDR1 is SGDLS and CDR2 YYNGEE. V was cut by 3 bases and J by 0 bases, with 6 bases left in between. The CDR3 runs to 13 residues. The CDR3 DNA follows: TGTGCCAGCAGCGACAACATGAACACTGAAGCTTTCTTT. Encoded protein: CASSDNMNTEAFF.

The chain carries TRBV6-5 and TRBJ1-3; D perhaps matches TRBD1 (5 bases). Trimming took off 4 bases at V and 2 bases at J, with 12 bases between the two ends. This CDR3 region has 15 residues. Germline V lookup: CDR1 MNHEY, CDR2 SVGAGI. Here the CDR3 DNA reads TGTGCCAGCAGTTCGGTTGGGGGGACTGGAAACACCATATATTTT. Residues: CASSSVGGTGNTIYF.

The chain has TRBV19 and TRBJ2-7; D gene ambiguous. This CDR3 region has 15 residues. CDR1 LNHDA and CDR2 SQIVND come from the germline V gene (reference sequence). V dropped 4 bases and J dropped 6 bases, with 19 bases sitting between them. CDR3 sequence (DNA): TGTGCCAGTAGTACCCCACCCCCCGGTCGAGGCGAGCAGTACTTC. This encodes CASSTPPPGRGEQYF.

This chain uses TRBV6-2 or TRBV6-3 with TRBJ1-1; no reliable D call. V dropped 5 bases and J dropped 1 base, with 8 bases sitting between them. The CDR3 covers 13 residues. Per germline, CDR1 MNHEY and CDR2 SVGEGT. CDR3 in amino acids: CASSLYPNTEAFF. The DNA of the CDR3 is TGTGCCAGCAGTCTATACCCGAACACTGAAGCTTTCTTT.

In this sample, this clone turned up a few times. The V and J genes are TRBV7-2 and TRBJ2-3; weak D call: TRBD2 (5 bases). The germline gives CDR1 SGHTA, CDR2 FQGNSA. This CDR3 region has 13 residues. V was clipped by 4 bases and J by 10 bases, with 15 bases between them. The CDR3 reads CASSSPTQRAQYF. CDR3 DNA sequence: TGTGCCAGCAGCTCCCCAACACAGAGGGCGCAGTATTTT. The whole variable domain, filled in from reference TRBV7-2 and TRBJ2-3, reads GAGVSQSPSNKVTEKGKDVELRCDPISGHTALYWYRQSLGQGLEFLIYFQGNSAPDKSGLPSDRFSAERTGGSVSTLTIQRTQQEDSAVYLCASSSPTQRAQYFGPGTRLTVL.

The DNA of the CDR3 is TGTGCCAGCGTCGACGGACTCCTAAGGCTGAACACTGAAGCTTTCTTT. Its protein is CASVDGLLRLNTEAFF. The chain employs TRBV7-9 and TRBJ1-1; no clear D gene. Germline V gives CDR1 SEHNR, CDR2 FQNEAQ (reference sequence). This CDR3 is 16 amino acids long. V was cut by 8 bases and J by 0 bases, with 19 bases left in between. The full variable domain, with the rest looked up from reference TRBV7-9 and TRBJ1-1, is DTGVSQNPRHKITKRGQNVTFRCDPISEHNRLYWYRQTLGQGPEFLTYFQNEAQLEKSRLLSDRFSAERPKGSFSTLEIQRTEQGDSAMYLCASVDGLLRLNTEAFFGQGTRLTVV.

The genes are TRBV9 and TRBJ1-1, with a possible D match to TRBD1 (6 bases). V was cut by 8 bases and J by 5 bases, with 16 bases left in between. Germline V gene sequence: CDR1 SGDLS, CDR2 YYNGEE. CDR3 length: 13 residues. The CDR3 DNA is TGTGCCAGTTCTCAGGGGCCGAGGACTGAAGCTTTCTTT. Protein sequence: CASSQGPRTEAFF.

V gene TRBV20-1 combines with J gene TRBJ2-1, with TRBD2 matching over 12 bases. Germline trimming cut 3 bases from V and 3 bases from J; bases unmatched to any gene: 3. Germline V gene sequence: CDR1 DFQATT, CDR2 SNEGSKA (reference sequence). The CDR3 is 15 amino acids. CDR3 DNA: TGCAGTGCTAGTACTAGCGGGGGGTTCTACAATGAGCAGTTCTTC. Its translation: CSASTSGGFYNEQFF.

The gene calls are TRBV6-1 and TRBJ2-7; D gene ambiguous. The V end was cut by 2 bases, the J end by 4 bases, with 18 bases between. The germline V gene has CDR1 MNHNS and CDR2 SASEGT. The CDR3 has 16 residues. This CDR3 is CASSEKPRVRSYEQYF. DNA of the CDR3: TGTGCCAGCAGTGAAAAGCCCCGGGTCCGATCATACGAGCAGTACTTC.